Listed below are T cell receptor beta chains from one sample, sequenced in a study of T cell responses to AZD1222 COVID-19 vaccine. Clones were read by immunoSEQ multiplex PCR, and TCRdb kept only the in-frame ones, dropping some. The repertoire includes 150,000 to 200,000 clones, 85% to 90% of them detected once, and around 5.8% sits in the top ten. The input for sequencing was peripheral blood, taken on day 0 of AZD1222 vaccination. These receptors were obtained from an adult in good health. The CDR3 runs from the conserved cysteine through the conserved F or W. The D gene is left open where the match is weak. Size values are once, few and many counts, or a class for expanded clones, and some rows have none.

CASSPGLEVETQYF,TGCGCCAGCAGCCCCGGACTAGAGGTTGAGACCCAGTACTTC,TRBJ2-5,TRBD2,TRBV5-1,14,NA
CASRYTGLLNEKLFF,TGTGCCAGCAGATACACCGGACTTCTTAATGAAAAACTGTTTTTT,TRBJ1-4,NA,TRBV2,15,NA
CASSHDGISNQPQHF,TGTGCCAGCAGCCACGACGGCATAAGCAATCAGCCCCAGCATTTT,TRBJ1-5,NA,TRBV7-9,15,NA
CASSRLGPTSSGNTIYF,TGTGCCAGTAGTCGCCTCGGTCCAACTTCCTCTGGAAACACCATATATTTT,TRBJ1-3,NA,TRBV19,17,NA
CASSLEGTQYF,TGTGCCAGCAGCTTAGAGGGGACCCAGTACTTC,TRBJ2-5,NA,TRBV11-2,11,NA
CASNLQAGGNQPQHF,TGTGCCAGCAACCTCCAGGCAGGGGGTAATCAGCCCCAGCATTTT,TRBJ1-5,TRBD1,TRBV28,15,NA
CASSPLPAGQGNNEQFF,TGTGCCAGCAGCCCACTTCCCGCGGGACAGGGAAACAATGAGCAGTTCTTC,TRBJ2-1,TRBD1,TRBV7-3,17,NA
CASSTTPYEQYF,TGTGCCAGCAGCACTACCCCTTACGAGCAGTACTTC,TRBJ2-7,NA,TRBV28,12,once
CASSSPSGGNTDTQYF,TGTGCCAGCAGTAGCCCGAGCGGGGGAAACACAGATACGCAGTATTTT,TRBJ2-3,TRBD2,TRBV28,16,NA
CASRGGTEAFF,TGTGCCAGCAGGGGTGGCACTGAAGCTTTCTTT,TRBJ1-1,NA,TRBV27,11,once
CASSFTQRGGKNEQYF,TGTGCCAGCAGCTTTACTCAGCGGGGGGGCAAGAACGAGCAGTACTTC,TRBJ2-7,TRBD2,TRBV27,16,few
CASSLMSGAGNTIYF,TGTGCCAGCAGCTTAATGTCAGGGGCTGGAAACACCATATATTTT,TRBJ1-3,NA,TRBV7-2,15,NA
CSASKGLAGGPYEQFF,TGCAGTGCTAGTAAGGGACTAGCGGGAGGCCCCTATGAGCAGTTCTTC,TRBJ2-1,TRBD2,TRBV20-1,16,NA
CASSIEGRSYNEQFF,TGTGCCAGTAGTATAGAGGGCCGTTCCTACAATGAGCAGTTCTTC,TRBJ2-1,NA,TRBV19,15,once
CASSNRDGAGDTQYF,TGTGCCAGTAGTAACAGGGATGGGGCGGGAGATACGCAGTATTTT,TRBJ2-3,NA,TRBV19,15,NA
CASSWGQGTNQPQHF,TGTGCCAGCAGCTGGGGACAGGGCACTAATCAGCCCCAGCATTTT,TRBJ1-5,TRBD1,TRBV7-2,15,NA
CASSPGQENYGYTF,TGTGCCAGCTCACCGGGACAGGAGAACTATGGCTACACCTTC,TRBJ1-2,TRBD1,TRBV18,14,NA
CASSLQGSSYEQYF,TGTGCCAGCAGTTTACAGGGAAGCTCCTACGAGCAGTACTTC,TRBJ2-7,NA,TRBV11-1,14,NA
CASSLAGKETQYF,TGTGCCAGCAGCTTGGCAGGGAAAGAGACCCAGTACTTC,TRBJ2-5,NA,TRBV5-5,13,NA
CASTTRGGSDTQYF,TGTGCCAGCACCACGCGGGGGGGCTCAGATACGCAGTATTTT,TRBJ2-3,TRBD2,TRBV6-5,14,NA